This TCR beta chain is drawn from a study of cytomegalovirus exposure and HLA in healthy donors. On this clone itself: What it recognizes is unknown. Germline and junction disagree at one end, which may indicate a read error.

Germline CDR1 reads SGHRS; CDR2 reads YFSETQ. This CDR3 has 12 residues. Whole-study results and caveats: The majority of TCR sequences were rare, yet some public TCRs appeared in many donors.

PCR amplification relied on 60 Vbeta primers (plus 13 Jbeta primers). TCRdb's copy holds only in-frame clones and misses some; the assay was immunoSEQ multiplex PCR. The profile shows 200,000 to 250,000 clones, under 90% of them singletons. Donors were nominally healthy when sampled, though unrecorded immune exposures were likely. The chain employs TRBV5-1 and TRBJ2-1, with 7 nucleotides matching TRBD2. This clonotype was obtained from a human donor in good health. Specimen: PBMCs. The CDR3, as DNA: TGCGCCAGCAGCTTGGTGAGCGGGATCTTGATCTTC. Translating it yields CASSLVSGILIF. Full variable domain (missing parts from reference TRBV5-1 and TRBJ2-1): KAGVTQTPRYLIKTRGQQVTLSCSPISGHRSVSWYQQTPGQGLQFLFEYFSETQRNKGNFPGRFSGRQFSNSRSEMNVSTLELGDSALYLCASSLVSGILIFGPGTRLTVL.